A single TCR beta chain is shown here with its context. The donors belonged to the 120-subject validation cohort, separate from the roughly 650-subject first cohort. The assay was immunoSEQ multiplex PCR, and TCRdb's table has in-frame clones only and misses some. The table records some 170,000 clones, around nine tenths of them present only once. This entry belongs to a study of cytomegalovirus exposure and HLA in healthy donors. Trimming left V 1 base short and J 3 bases short, with 13 bases between. Germline V lookup: CDR1 GTSNPN, CDR2 SVGIG (reference sequence). CDR3 length: 14 residues. This rearrangement joins TRBV30 to TRBJ2-7; a weak D match, TRBD1 (6 bases). The specimen sequenced was PBMCs. The source is a woman in her 30s in good health and CMV-seronegative. The CDR3 loop is CAWSAWDTNYEQYF. In nucleotides, the CDR3 is TGTGCCTGGAGTGCGTGGGACACCAACTACGAGCAGTACTTC.